The T cell receptor (beta chain) described here comes from a study of cytomegalovirus exposure and HLA in healthy donors. Sequenced by immunoSEQ multiplex PCR; TCRdb stores in-frame clones only, minus some. The sample lists about 130,000 clones; about 90% were seen once. With 3 bases clipped from V and 2 bases from J, the junction kept 2 bases outside the gene matches. The CDR3 spans 14 residues. From germline, CDR1 is SGHDT and CDR2 YYEEEE. As concerns this clone: Its target is not known.

Study-level findings and limits: CMV antigen specificity of a few CMV-associated chains was confirmed in vitro. Overall, around 160 TCR beta chains were annotated as cytomegalovirus-associated. Both high specificity and high sensitivity reportedly marked the classifier's diagnosis of cytomegalovirus status.

The approximately 120-subject validation cohort, separate from the roughly 700-subject first cohort, included the donors. This receptor was obtained from a woman between 25 and 40 years old in good health and CMV-seropositive. This chain joins TRBV5-6 and TRBJ2-5; 9 nucleotides agree with TRBD1. Source material: PBMCs. CDR3 region: CASSWGTGQETQYF. The CDR3 DNA is TGTGCCAGCAGCTGGGGGACAGGGCAAGAGACCCAGTACTTC.